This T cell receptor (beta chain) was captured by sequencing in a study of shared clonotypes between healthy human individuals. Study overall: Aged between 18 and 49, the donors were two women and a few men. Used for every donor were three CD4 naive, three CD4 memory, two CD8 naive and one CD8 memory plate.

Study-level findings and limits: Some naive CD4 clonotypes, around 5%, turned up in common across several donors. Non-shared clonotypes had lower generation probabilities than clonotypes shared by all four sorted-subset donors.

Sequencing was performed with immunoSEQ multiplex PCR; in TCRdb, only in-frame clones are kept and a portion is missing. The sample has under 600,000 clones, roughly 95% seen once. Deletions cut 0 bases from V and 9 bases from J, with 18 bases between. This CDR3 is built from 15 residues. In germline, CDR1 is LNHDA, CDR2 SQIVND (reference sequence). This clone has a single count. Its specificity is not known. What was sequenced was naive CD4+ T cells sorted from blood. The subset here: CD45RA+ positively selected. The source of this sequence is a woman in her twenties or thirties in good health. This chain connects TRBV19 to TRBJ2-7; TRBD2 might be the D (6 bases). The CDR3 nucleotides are TGTGCCAGTAGTATAGAAGGCCTAGCGAAGGGTCCGCAGTACTTC. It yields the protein CASSIEGLAKGPQYF.